These 4 T cell receptor beta chains came from one sample sequenced in a study of regulatory T cells. Study results and limitations: In CD3G-deficient patients, conventional CD4+ T cells were enriched for hydrophobic CDR3 residues at positions 6 and 7.

Their specific antigens are unknown. The primer mix had 52 TRBV and 13 TRBJ primers. The data were produced by immunoSEQ multiplex PCR, yet TCRdb's version contains in-frame clones alone and is incomplete. The sample lists about 32,000 clones; about 88% were seen once. The specimen was conventional CD4+ T cells sorted from blood. The receptors here all came from a person in their late teens or twenties with CD3G deficiency.

The chain combines TRBV28 with TRBJ2-2; TRBD2 might be the D (6 bases). Trimming shortened V by 8 bases and J by 13 bases, and 14 bases separated the two germline ends. The germline V gene encodes CDR1 MDHEN and CDR2 SYDVKM. This CDR3 is 11 amino acids long. CDR3 bases: TGTGCCAGCCACGGGCAGGGAGGGCTGTTTTTT. Protein product: CASHGQGGLFF.

This chain uses TRBV4-3 with TRBJ1-1, with D tentatively TRBD1 (5 bases). Trimming removed 0 bases from V and 2 bases from J, with 10 bases in between. Germline V gene lookup returns CDR1 LGHNA and CDR2 YSLEER. The CDR3 totals 15 residues. CDR3 sequence reads: CASSQEGGGNTEAFF. The CDR3 nucleotides read TGCGCCAGCAGCCAAGAGGGGGGGGGAAACACTGAAGCTTTCTTT.

This clone has more than one count but fewer than ten. The gene calls are TRBV30 and TRBJ2-3; 8 nucleotides align to TRBD2. This CDR3 contains 14 residues. J was trimmed by 7 bases and V by 0 bases; bases with no gene match: 6. The V gene's germline CDR1 is GTSNPN and CDR2 SVGIG (reference sequence). CDR3 in DNA: TGTGCCTGGAGTGTAAGCGGGAGTAAACATACGCAGTATTTT. As protein: CAWSVSGSKHTQYF.

This clone was detected once. The chain is built from TRBV28 and TRBJ2-4, with TRBD2 identical over 7 bases. Germline CDR1 is MDHEN and CDR2 is SYDVKM. The CDR3 contains 13 residues. The V gene end was trimmed by 8 bases and the J gene end by 6 bases; junction bases not matched to a gene: 7. CDR3 DNA sequence: TGTGCCAGCTCTGCGGGAGACACAAACATTCAGTACTTC. Translation: CASSAGDTNIQYF.